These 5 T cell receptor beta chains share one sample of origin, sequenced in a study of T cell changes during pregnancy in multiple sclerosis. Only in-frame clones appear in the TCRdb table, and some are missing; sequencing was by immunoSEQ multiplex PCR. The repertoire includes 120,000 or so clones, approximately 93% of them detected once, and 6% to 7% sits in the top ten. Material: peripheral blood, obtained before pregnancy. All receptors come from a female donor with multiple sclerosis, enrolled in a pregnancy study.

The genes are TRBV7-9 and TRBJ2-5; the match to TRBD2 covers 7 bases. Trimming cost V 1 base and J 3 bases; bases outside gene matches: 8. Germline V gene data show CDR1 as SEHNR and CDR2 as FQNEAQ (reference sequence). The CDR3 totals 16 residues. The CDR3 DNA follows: TGTGCCAGCAGCTTAGGGGGAGGGGACGATAAAGAGACCCAGTACTTC. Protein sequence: CASSLGGGDDKETQYF.

CDR3 loop: CASSEQRVGNTGELFF. For the CDR3, the DNA is TGTGCCAGCAGTGAACAACGGGTTGGGAACACCGGGGAGCTGTTTTTT. The J gene is TRBJ2-2, the V gene TRBV6-1; D ambiguous. V was clipped by 2 bases and J by 1 base, with 11 bases between them. The CDR3 length is 16 residues. Germline values: CDR1 MNHNS, CDR2 SASEGT.

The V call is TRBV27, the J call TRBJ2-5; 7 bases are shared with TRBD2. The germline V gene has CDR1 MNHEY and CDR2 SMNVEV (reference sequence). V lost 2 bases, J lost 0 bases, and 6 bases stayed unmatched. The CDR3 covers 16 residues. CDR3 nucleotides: TGTGCCAGCAGTTTAAGGCCTAGCGGATACCAAGAGACCCAGTACTTC. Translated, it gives CASSLRPSGYQETQYF.

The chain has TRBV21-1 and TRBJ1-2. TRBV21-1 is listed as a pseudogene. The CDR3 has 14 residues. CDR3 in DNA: TGTGCCAGCAGCAGGGGGGGTAGGAGATATGGCTACACCTTC. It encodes CASSRGGRRYGYTF.

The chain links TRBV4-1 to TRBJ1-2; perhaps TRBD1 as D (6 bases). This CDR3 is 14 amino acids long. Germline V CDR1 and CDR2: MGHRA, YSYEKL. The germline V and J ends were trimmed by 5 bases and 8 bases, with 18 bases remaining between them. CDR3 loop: CASSSPGGQKGYTF. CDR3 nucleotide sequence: TGCGCCAGCAGCTCCCCGGGGGGCCAGAAGGGCTACACCTTC.